This T cell receptor beta chain was sequenced during a study of CD8 T cells in ankylosing spondylitis (TCRdb year 2017). Regarding the complete study: T cell receptor beta repertoires were profiled in healthy donors and ankylosing spondylitis patients so that disease-linked TCR variants could be found. Peripheral blood was sampled, and synovial fluid was also collected from ankylosing spondylitis patients. In total, the full study cohort was made up of 95 to 110 healthy donors and approximately 27 ankylosing spondylitis patients. On the study overall, not on this receptor specifically: Some TCR beta motif variants had previously been reported in synovial fluid and blood of reactive arthritis patients, which suggested common disease-initiation mechanisms. The disease-linked clones were reported to be significantly enriched in matched synovial fluid samples from ankylosing spondylitis patients. A TCR beta motif of fewer than 10 highly homologous amino acid variants appeared characteristic of blood from ankylosing spondylitis patients. The disease-linked clones showed a CD8+ phenotype and occurred at relatively low frequencies in peripheral blood.

On this clonotype: Its cognate antigen has yet to be identified. No qualities accompany the bases; no much larger clone lies one base away.

Inclusive of the bounding cysteine and phenylalanine, the CDR3 is 13 residues long. Solely the CDR3 DNA is kept, with 39 bases framed from the first base. Per the germline V gene, SGHTA is the CDR1 and FQGNSA is the CDR2. The germline ends are 14 bases apart after V is trimmed by 5 bases and J by 9 bases. Sequencing used an Illumina HiSeq 2500. Quantitative 5'-RACE with molecular barcodes was the method used to prepare the TCR beta libraries. The paper's data handling went like this. Disease-linked TCR variants were identified with a new computational method built on a probabilistic model of VDJ rearrangement. TCRdb ran its own pipeline on the public reads, namely fastp trimming at Q25 and MiXCR clone calling, and kept in-frame beta chains. Rows with one shared CDR3 protein collapse into an entry with the most common genes and DNA. None of the V and J calls come from the authors' own analysis; TCRdb made them. This sample comprises some 250,000 distinct CDR3 sequences, about 10% of them detected only once. Approximately 6.6% of the sample is held by the ten biggest clonotypes.

Sequencing was carried out using blood, either unsorted or a sorted T cell fraction (not recorded which). The V gene is TRBV7-2 and the J gene is TRBJ2-1; TRBD1 is possibly the D segment (6 matching bases). The clonotype comes from a male donor with ankylosing spondylitis or in good health (not recorded which). The nucleotide sequence reads TGTGCCAGCAGCACCCGACAGGTGGTTGAGCAGTTCTTC. Translated, it gives CASSTRQVVEQFF.